A single sample gave rise to the 23 T cell receptor beta chains below, sequenced in a study of shared clonotypes between healthy human individuals. The naive CD8 fraction comprised CD45RO-negative cells positively selected for CCR7 and excluded terminally differentiated effector memory CD45RA+ cells. Sequenced by immunoSEQ multiplex PCR; TCRdb stores in-frame clones only, minus some. The data show under 2,000,000 clones, about 94% seen once. The sequencing sample was made of naive CD8+ T cells sorted from blood. The receptor set was obtained from a man aged 18 to 29 in good health.

This chain links TRBV7-6 with TRBJ2-3, with D perhaps TRBD1 (6 bases). The CDR3 loop spans 15 amino acids. Germline V CDR1 and CDR2: SGHVS, FNYEAQ. V was trimmed by 5 bases and J by 6 bases, leaving 18 bases between them. CDR3 loop: CASSPRQDLVDTQYF. The CDR3 nucleotides are TGTGCCAGCAGCCCACGACAGGACTTGGTTGATACGCAGTATTTT.

This sequence joins TRBV4-2 and TRBJ2-1; D is undetermined. The V end was cut by 0 bases, the J end by 0 bases, with 6 bases between. CDR3 size: 15 residues. The germline V gene encodes CDR1 LGHNA and CDR2 YNFKEQ. The CDR3, as DNA: TGTGCCAGCAGCCAAGAGGTGAGCTCCTACAATGAGCAGTTCTTC. It is translated as CASSQEVSSYNEQFF.

Points on this clone: A junction boundary mismatches the germline segment, possibly from a read error. The J gene is TRBJ2-2, the V gene TRBV27; 10 nucleotides align to TRBD2. CDR1 is MNHEY and CDR2 is SMNVEV in the germline V gene (reference sequence). The CDR3 consists of 18 residues. The CDR3 region is CASSLFPAGTSVAGELFF. CDR3 DNA: TGTGCCAGCAGCTTATTCCCTGCCGGGACTAGCGTCGCCGGGGAGCTGTTTTTT.

The chain is built from TRBV28 and TRBJ2-2; D is uncertain. Trimming pared 2 bases from V and 0 bases from J, leaving 7 bases between. Germline values: CDR1 MDHEN, CDR2 SYDVKM. The CDR3 covers 15 residues. The CDR3: CASSLAPSNTGELFF. CDR3 DNA: TGTGCCAGCAGTTTAGCCCCATCGAACACCGGGGAGCTGTTTTTT.

CDR3 protein: CASSQHKGPLYEQYF. DNA for the CDR3: TGCGCCAGCAGCCAACATAAAGGGCCCCTCTACGAGCAGTACTTC. The chain links TRBV4-3 to TRBJ2-7; D gene unclear. V lost 2 bases and J lost 3, with 14 bases in between. The V gene's germline CDR1 is LGHNA and CDR2 YSLEER. The CDR3 covers 15 residues.

The J gene is TRBJ1-4, the V gene TRBV7-9, with 9 nucleotides matching TRBD1. Looked up from germline, CDR1 is SEHNR and CDR2 is FQNEAQ (reference sequence). The CDR3 contains 18 residues. J lost 3 bases, V lost 3 bases, and 11 bases had no gene match. CDR3 residues: CASSFPRQGGVANEKLFF. The DNA for the CDR3 is TGTGCCAGCAGCTTCCCGCGACAGGGGGGGGTAGCTAATGAAAAACTGTTTTTT.

The chain uses TRBV9 and TRBJ1-1, with a possible D match to TRBD1 (5 bases). V was shortened by 3 bases and J by 3 bases, with 12 bases between the two germline ends. Germline V gives CDR1 SGDLS, CDR2 YYNGEE. The CDR3 is made up of 14 amino acids. The CDR3 sequence: CASSADQGDTEAFF. The CDR3 DNA reads as TGTGCCAGCAGCGCAGATCAGGGTGACACTGAAGCTTTCTTT. The full variable domain, its missing parts supplied by reference TRBV9 and TRBJ1-1, is DSGVTQTPKHLITATGQRVTLRCSPRSGDLSVYWYQQSLDQGLQFLIQYYNGEERAKGNILERFSAQQFPDLHSELNLSSLELGDSALYFCASSADQGDTEAFFGQGTRLTVV.

This clone was observed once. The same CDR3 also results from other DNA sequences found in this sample. This chain joins TRBV5-1 and TRBJ2-7; no clear D gene. The CDR3 has 12 residues. Germline CDR1 SGHRS, CDR2 YFSETQ. Trimming cost V 4 bases and J 4 bases, with 9 bases left between them. This CDR3 reads CASSPGSYEQYF. Written as DNA, the CDR3 is TGCGCCAGCAGCCCAGGAAGTTACGAGCAGTACTTC.

The V call is TRBV5-6, the J call TRBJ2-7, with D possibly matching TRBD1 (6 bases). CDR1 and CDR2 from the germline V gene are SGHDT and YYEEEE. V shed 4 bases and J shed 3 bases, with 20 bases lying between them. The CDR3 is 16 amino acids. The CDR3 sequence: CASSRDTEISYYEQYF. CDR3 sequence (DNA): TGTGCCAGCAGCCGGGACACGGAAATTTCATACTACGAGCAGTACTTC.

V gene TRBV29-1 combines with J gene TRBJ2-4, with a possible D match to TRBD2 (6 bases). Germline V gives CDR1 SQVTM, CDR2 ANQGSEA. The CDR3 contains 14 residues. The V end was cut by 4 bases, the J end by 3 bases, with 13 bases between. The CDR3 bases are TGCAGCGTTGGGGTGGTAGCGGACAAAAACATTCAGTACTTC. Translation gives CSVGVVADKNIQYF. Full variable domain (remainder filled in from reference TRBV29-1 and TRBJ2-4): SAVISQKPSRDICQRGTSLTIQCQVDSQVTMMFWYRQQPGQSLTLIATANQGSEATYESGFVIDKFPISRPNLTFSTLTVSNMSPEDSSIYLCSVGVVADKNIQYFGAGTRLSVL.

Concerning this clone: Distinct nucleotide sequences in the sample also encode this CDR3. The chain links TRBV5-6 to TRBJ2-3; D remains ambiguous. Germline V gives CDR1 SGHDT, CDR2 YYEEEE. Deletions cut 0 bases from V and 6 bases from J, with 2 bases between. The CDR3 has 11 residues. The CDR3 nucleotides are TGTGCCAGCAGCTTGGGGGATACGCAGTATTTT. It yields the protein CASSLGDTQYF.

The chain links TRBV4-1 to TRBJ2-3, with TRBD1 matching 11 bases. The CDR3 is 16 amino acids. The V gene's germline CDR1 is MGHRA and CDR2 YSYEKL. Trimming cost V 0 bases and J 6 bases; bases outside gene matches: 5. The CDR3 loop is CASSQEGQGAGDTQYF. DNA for the CDR3: TGCGCCAGCAGCCAAGAAGGACAGGGGGCAGGGGATACGCAGTATTTT.

Here the CDR3 DNA reads TGTGCCAGCTCCGGGACAGGGGGCGAGACTGAAGCTTTCTTT. This translates into CASSGTGGETEAFF. The chain links TRBV5-4 to TRBJ1-1; 12 positions agree with TRBD1. CDR1 and CDR2 from the germline V gene are SGHNT and YYREEE (reference sequence). This CDR3 is built from 14 residues. V dropped 7 bases and J dropped 5; count of bases not matched to a gene: 6.

In regard to this clone: Different DNA sequences within this sample yield the same CDR3. The rearrangement links TRBV27 to TRBJ2-7, with 9 bases identical to TRBD1. Germline V lookup: CDR1 MNHEY, CDR2 SMNVEV (reference sequence). This CDR3 has 15 amino acids. The V segment lost 4 bases and the J segment 1 base; nucleotides outside the gene matches: 5. The CDR3 DNA reads TGTGCCAGCAGTTCGCCGGGACAGGGATCCTACGAGCAGTACTTC. It is translated as CASSSPGQGSYEQYF.

J is TRBJ1-4 and V is TRBV4-1, with unresolved D. In germline, CDR1 is MGHRA, CDR2 YSYEKL. The V end lost 0 bases, the J end lost 8 bases, and 10 bases lay between the germline ends. This CDR3 has 14 amino acids. CDR3 in amino acids: CASSQERVGEKLFF. The DNA of the CDR3 is TGCGCCAGCAGCCAAGAGAGGGTTGGCGAAAAACTGTTTTTT.

The rearrangement joins TRBV10-2 to TRBJ1-1; D is unclear. Germline V gene sequence: CDR1 WSHSY, CDR2 SAAADI. Trimming stripped 8 bases from V and 4 bases from J, with 14 bases between. The CDR3 consists of 13 residues. CDR3 DNA: TGCGCCAGCCTGTACGAGGGAAGCACTGAAGCTTTCTTT. Protein: CASLYEGSTEAFF.

The V gene is TRBV28, the J gene TRBJ2-1; 10 positions match TRBD1. The CDR3 spans 15 residues. V dropped 3 bases and J dropped 5; count of bases not matched to a gene: 4. Germline V gene lookup returns CDR1 MDHEN and CDR2 SYDVKM. CDR3 in DNA: TGTGCCAGCAGTTTGGGACAGGGGTTGGACAATGAGCAGTTCTTC. This codes for CASSLGQGLDNEQFF.

This chain connects TRBV6-1 to TRBJ2-7; D unclear. The CDR3 loop spans 15 amino acids. Trimming took off 2 bases at V and 0 bases at J, with 11 bases between the two ends. Germline loops: CDR1 MNHNS, CDR2 SASEGT. The DNA of the CDR3 is TGTGCCAGCAGTGAAATAGTGGTGACCTCCTACGAGCAGTACTTC. This codes for CASSEIVVTSYEQYF.

The gene calls are TRBV5-4 and TRBJ2-3; D unresolved. The CDR3 length is 13 residues. V lost 4 bases to trimming and J lost 0 bases, with 6 bases between them. CDR1 is SGHNT, CDR2 YYREEE, per germline (reference sequence). The CDR3 DNA reads as TGTGCCAGCAGCCGAACTAGCACAGATACGCAGTATTTT. Translated: CASSRTSTDTQYF.

J is TRBJ2-2 and V is TRBV6-5; 10 bases fit TRBD2. Unmatched junction bases numbered 5, after V lost 6 bases and J lost 7 bases. CDR1 MNHEY and CDR2 SVGAGI come from the germline V gene. The CDR3 totals 14 residues. As DNA, the CDR3 is TGTGCCAGCAGCCAGCGGGGGGGAGGCGGGGAGCTGTTTTTT. It codes for CASSQRGGGGELFF.

This clone was picked up a small number of times. Different DNA sequences within this sample yield the same CDR3. The chain has TRBV30 and TRBJ1-1, with D possibly being TRBD1 (6 bases). V was trimmed by 2 bases and J by 1 base, leaving 11 bases between them. CDR1 and CDR2 (germline): GTSNPN, SVGIG (reference sequence). This CDR3 comprises 14 residues. The CDR3 DNA follows: TGTGCCTGGAGTTGGGGGCAGGGGAACACTGAAGCTTTCTTT. This translates into CAWSWGQGNTEAFF. Combining the CDR3 with reference TRBV30 and TRBJ1-1 gives the whole variable domain SQTIHQWPATLVQPVGSPLSLECTVEGTSNPNLYWYRQAAGRGLQLLFYSVGIGQISSEVPQNLSASRPQDRQFILSSKKLLLSDSGFYLCAWSWGQGNTEAFFGQGTRLTVV.

This clone came up once. This chain joins TRBV6-1 and TRBJ2-2; TRBD2 is a possible D gene (7 bases). Between the trimmed V and J ends, which lost 6 bases and 6 bases, there was a span of 17 bases. CDR1 MNHNS and CDR2 SASEGT come from the germline V gene. The CDR3 is 15 amino acids. The CDR3 spells CASSPLRGGPGELFF. CDR3 nucleotides: TGTGCCAGCAGCCCCCTAAGGGGGGGCCCCGGGGAGCTGTTTTTT.

V and J are TRBV10-1 and TRBJ2-3; D gene uncertain. The CDR3 loop spans 14 amino acids. Germline V lookup: CDR1 WNHNN, CDR2 SYGVQD (reference sequence). Trimming left V 3 bases short and J 4 bases short, with 11 bases between. As DNA, the CDR3 is TGCGCCAGCAGTGACGGCGCTGAGTCAGATACGCAGTATTTT. Its protein is CASSDGAESDTQYF.